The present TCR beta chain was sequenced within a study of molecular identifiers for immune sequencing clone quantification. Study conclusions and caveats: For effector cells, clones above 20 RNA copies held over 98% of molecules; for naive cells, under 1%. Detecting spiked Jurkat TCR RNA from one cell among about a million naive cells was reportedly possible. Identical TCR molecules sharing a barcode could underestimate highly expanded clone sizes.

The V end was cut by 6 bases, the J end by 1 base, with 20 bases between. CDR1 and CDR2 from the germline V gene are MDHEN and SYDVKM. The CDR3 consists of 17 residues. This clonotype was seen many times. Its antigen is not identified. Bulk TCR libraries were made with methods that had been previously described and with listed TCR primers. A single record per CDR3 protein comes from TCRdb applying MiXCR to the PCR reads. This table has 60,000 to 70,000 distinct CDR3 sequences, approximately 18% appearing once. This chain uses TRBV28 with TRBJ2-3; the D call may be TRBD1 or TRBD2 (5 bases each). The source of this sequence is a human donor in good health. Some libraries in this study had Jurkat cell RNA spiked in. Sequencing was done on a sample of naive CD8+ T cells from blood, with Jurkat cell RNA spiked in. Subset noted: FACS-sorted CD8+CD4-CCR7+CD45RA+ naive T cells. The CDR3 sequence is CASRDHEGIEGTDTQYF. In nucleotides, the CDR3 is TGTGCCAGCAGGGATCATGAGGGGATCGAAGGCACAGATACGCAGTATTTT.